This TCR beta chain was observed in a study of control samples from healthy donors and cancer patients (dated by TCRdb to between 2020 and 2021). The protocol used for the library was the immunoSEQ multiplex PCR assay. The clones in this table, taken by TCRdb from immuneACCESS, are in-frame only. Not every clone is retained; where verified, under half of the shortfall comes from an unresolved V gene, and the cause of the rest is unknown. Across this sample there are under 200,000 clones, with 90% to 95% seen only once. Clones ranked in the top ten supply 8.5% of the sample. According to the germline V gene (reference sequence), CDR1 reads LGHDT and CDR2 reads YNNKEL. The CDR3 spans 15 residues, from the cysteine through the phenylalanine. The only DNA kept is the CDR3, 45 bases in frame from the first base. The germline V end is reduced by 4 bases and the J end by 1 base; junction bases left unmatched: 2.

Worth noting for this clone: Its antigen has not been determined. Nothing much larger sits one base from this clone, and base qualities are not available.

The TCR sequence derives from a woman aged 35 to 49 in good health. The rearranged segments are TRBV3-1 (or the pseudogene TRBV3-2) and TRBJ2-2, with 8 bases matching TRBD2. Sample: blood. The nucleotides read TGTGCCAGCAGCCCGACTAGCGAGAACACCGGGGAGCTGTTTTTT. It is translated as CASSPTSENTGELFF.